Listed here are 17 T cell receptor beta chains from one sample, sequenced in a study of blood T cell repertoires in COVID-19. TCRdb keeps only in-frame clones here, not all; method: immunoSEQ multiplex PCR. The data hold some 150,000 clones, with around 84% observed a single time. The sequenced sample consisted of peripheral blood. Receptors were obtained from a woman in her sixties or seventies with acute or convalescent COVID-19.

The rearrangement uses TRBV15 and TRBJ2-3, with D possibly TRBD2 on 6 matching bases. The CDR3 runs 13 residues. V lost 4 bases and J lost 8, with 13 bases in between. Germline loops: CDR1 LNHNV, CDR2 YYDKDF (reference sequence). Written as DNA, the CDR3 is TGTGCCACCAGCACCTCTTCCGGGGGTACGCAGTATTTT. This encodes CATSTSSGGTQYF.

The chain combines TRBV27 with TRBJ2-3; a possible D gene is TRBD1 (6 bases). CDR3 length: 14 residues. The germline V and J ends were trimmed by 5 bases and 7 bases, with 16 bases remaining between them. The germline V gene encodes CDR1 MNHEY and CDR2 SMNVEV (reference sequence). CDR3 region: CASSPSIGGYTQYF. CDR3 bases: TGTGCCAGCAGTCCCTCGATTGGGGGCTATACGCAGTATTTT.

For the CDR3, the DNA is TGTGCCAGTAACCCGGGCACAGATACGCAGTATTTT. It codes for CASNPGTDTQYF. V is TRBV19 and J is TRBJ2-3; D not certain. V shed 7 bases and J shed 1 base, with 6 bases lying between them. The germline V gene has CDR1 LNHDA and CDR2 SQIVND (reference sequence). This CDR3 is built from 12 residues.

J is TRBJ1-4 and V is TRBV27, with D uncertain. V was cut by 6 bases and J by 8 bases, with 10 bases left in between. Germline V lookup: CDR1 MNHEY, CDR2 SMNVEV (reference sequence). This CDR3 has 12 residues. The CDR3 nucleotides read TGTGCCAGCAGGAGAAGTAAGGAAAAACTGTTTTTT. This codes for CASRRSKEKLFF. The full variable domain, rest sourced from reference TRBV27 and TRBJ1-4, is EAQVTQNPRYLITVTGKKLTVTCSQNMNHEYMSWYRQDPGLGLRQIYYSMNVEVTDKGDVPEGYKVSRKEKRNFPLILESPSPNQTSLYFCASRRSKEKLFFGSGTQLSVL.

This sequence joins TRBV7-9 and TRBJ2-5; D is perhaps TRBD2 (6 bases). With 5 bases removed from V and 3 bases from J, the gap between germline ends came to 13 bases. The CDR3 has 14 amino acids. The germline V gene has CDR1 SEHNR and CDR2 FQNEAQ (reference sequence). Written as DNA, the CDR3 is TGTGCCAGCAGCCGGACTACCCGGGAAGAGACCCAGTACTTC. Protein product: CASSRTTREETQYF.

This chain connects TRBV28 to TRBJ1-1; no definite D call. The CDR3 has 14 residues. CDR1 is MDHEN, CDR2 SYDVKM, per germline. With 6 bases removed from V and 1 base from J, the gap between germline ends came to 12 bases. CDR3 DNA: TGTGCCAGCAGGGTGCGGGGTCCGAACACTGAAGCTTTCTTT. This gives the protein CASRVRGPNTEAFF.

This clone was seen just once. The genes are TRBV6-5 and TRBJ1-2; no clear D gene. V was pared by 6 bases and J by 0 bases, with 11 bases between. Germline V gene sequence: CDR1 MNHEY, CDR2 SVGAGI. This CDR3 region has 14 residues. Here the CDR3 reads CASRTGGTNYGYTF. The DNA of the CDR3 is TGTGCCAGCAGGACGGGAGGGACTAACTATGGCTACACCTTC.

The J gene is TRBJ1-6, the V gene TRBV19, with D tentatively TRBD1 (6 bases). Deletions cut 4 bases from V and 5 bases from J, with 18 bases between. The CDR3 consists of 17 residues. CDR1 and CDR2 from the germline V gene are LNHDA and SQIVND (reference sequence). The CDR3 bases are TGTGCCAGTAGTACGAACAGGGAAAGAGGAAATAATTCACCCCTCCACTTT. It encodes CASSTNRERGNNSPLHF.

This sequence joins TRBV4-1 and TRBJ1-2; the D gene is possibly TRBD1 (6 bases). V was cut by 4 bases and J by 1 base, with 13 bases left in between. Germline V gives CDR1 MGHRA, CDR2 YSYEKL. CDR3 length equals 15 residues. DNA for the CDR3: TGCGCCAGCAGCCGGGAGGGGGTGGTTAACTATGGCTACACCTTC. It yields the protein CASSREGVVNYGYTF.

The gene calls are TRBV2 and TRBJ1-2; D ambiguous. Germline values: CDR1 SNHLY, CDR2 FYNNEI. Deletions cut 8 bases from V and 5 bases from J, with 15 bases between. The CDR3 length is 13 residues. CDR3 sequence: CASLVPYRYGYTF. CDR3 bases: TGTGCCAGCCTAGTCCCTTATAGGTATGGCTACACCTTC.

The chain couples TRBV24-1 to TRBJ1-5; TRBD1 agrees at 8 bases. The CDR3 is 14 residues long. Trimming took 5 bases from V and 2 from J; bases not matched to a gene: 1. Germline assignment: CDR1 KGHDR and CDR2 SFDVKD. This CDR3 reads CATSVTGGNQPQHF. The CDR3 region has the DNA TGTGCCACCAGTGTGACAGGGGGCAATCAGCCCCAGCATTTT.

This clone appeared a few times. V usage is TRBV5-1 and J usage is TRBJ2-1; 13 bases map to TRBD2. Germline CDR1 and CDR2: SGHRS and YFSETQ. Unmatched junction bases numbered 5, after V lost 0 bases and J lost 8 bases. CDR3 size: 16 residues. CDR3 nucleotides: TGCGCCAGCAGCTTGGGTGGGACTAGCGGGGTGGATGAGCAGTTCTTC. It is translated as CASSLGGTSGVDEQFF.

Points on this clone: Distinct nucleotide sequences in the sample also encode this CDR3. CDR3 region: CATSRDRTSYEQYF. DNA of the CDR3: TGTGCCACCAGCAGAGACCGGACATCCTACGAGCAGTACTTC. The chain links TRBV15 to TRBJ2-7; D is perhaps TRBD1 (5 bases). Germline V gene sequence: CDR1 LNHNV, CDR2 YYDKDF (reference sequence). V shed 0 bases and J shed 1 base, with 7 bases lying between them. The CDR3 sequence is 14 residues long.

The chain employs TRBV5-1 and TRBJ2-7; no definite D call. The germline V and J ends were trimmed by 1 base and 0 bases, with 8 bases remaining between them. The CDR3 runs 14 residues. CDR1 is SGHRS, CDR2 YFSETQ, per germline. CDR3 loop: CASSLTNPSYEQYF. In nucleotides, the CDR3 is TGCGCCAGCAGCTTGACTAACCCCTCCTACGAGCAGTACTTC. The full variable domain, rest sourced from reference TRBV5-1 and TRBJ2-7, is KAGVTQTPRYLIKTRGQQVTLSCSPISGHRSVSWYQQTPGQGLQFLFEYFSETQRNKGNFPGRFSGRQFSNSRSEMNVSTLELGDSALYLCASSLTNPSYEQYFGPGTRLTVT.

The chain joins TRBV29-1 to TRBJ1-2; D perhaps matches TRBD1 (5 bases). V lost 8 bases and J lost 0, with 13 bases in between. This CDR3 contains 13 residues. The germline gives CDR1 SQVTM, CDR2 ANQGSEA. CDR3 loop: CSIVGATNYGYTF. The CDR3, as DNA: TGCAGCATTGTAGGGGCCACTAACTATGGCTACACCTTC.

This sequence joins TRBV6-5 and TRBJ1-2, with TRBD1 matching over 7 bases. J lost 2 bases, V lost 5 bases, and 5 bases had no gene match. The germline V gene encodes CDR1 MNHEY and CDR2 SVGAGI. The CDR3 sequence is 14 residues long. The CDR3 DNA follows: TGTGCCAGCAGTAGGGGACAGAGCAACTATGGCTACACCTTC. It encodes CASSRGQSNYGYTF.

The rearrangement joins TRBV2 to TRBJ2-7, with D maybe TRBD1 (6 bases). Germline V gene data show CDR1 as SNHLY and CDR2 as FYNNEI. This CDR3 has 17 residues. V dropped 2 bases and J dropped 3 bases, with 20 bases sitting between them. The CDR3 coding sequence is TGTGCCAGCAGTGAAAGGACAGCCCCGCGAGCTGGCTACGAGCAGTACTTC. Residues: CASSERTAPRAGYEQYF.